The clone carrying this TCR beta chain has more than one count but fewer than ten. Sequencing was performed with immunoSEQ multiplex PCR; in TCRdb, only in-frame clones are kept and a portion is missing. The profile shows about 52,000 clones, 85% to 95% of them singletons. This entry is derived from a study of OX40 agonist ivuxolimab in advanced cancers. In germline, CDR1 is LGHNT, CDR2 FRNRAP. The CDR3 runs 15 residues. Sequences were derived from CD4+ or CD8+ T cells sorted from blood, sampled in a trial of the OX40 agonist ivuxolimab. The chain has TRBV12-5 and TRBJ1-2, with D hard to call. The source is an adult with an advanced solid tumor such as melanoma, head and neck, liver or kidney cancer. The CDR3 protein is CARRNSPARLYGYTF. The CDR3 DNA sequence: TGTGCCCGGCGAAACAGCCCCGCCCGTCTATATGGCTACACCTTC.